These 31 T cell receptor beta chains originate from one sample sequenced in a study of cytomegalovirus exposure and HLA in healthy donors. Primers included in the PCR were 60 Vbeta and 13 Jbeta primers. Clones were read by immunoSEQ multiplex PCR, and TCRdb kept only the in-frame ones, dropping some. The table includes 130,000 or so clones, just under 80% detected once. The material sequenced was PBMCs. The source is a man aged 25-45 years in good health and CMV-seronegative.

The chain joins TRBV9 to TRBJ2-7; 13 nucleotides agree with TRBD2. This CDR3 region has 17 residues. CDR1 and CDR2 from the germline V gene are SGDLS and YYNGEE. With V trimmed by 3 bases and J by 0 bases, 6 bases remained unmatched. CDR3 sequence reads: CASSATGTSGNSYEQYF. The CDR3 DNA is TGTGCCAGCAGCGCAACCGGGACTAGCGGGAACTCCTACGAGCAGTACTTC.

The chain couples TRBV7-2 to TRBJ2-1, with 7 bases that match TRBD2. This CDR3 region has 15 residues. Germline-derived CDR1 and CDR2 are SGHTA and FQGNSA. The junction had 6 bases not matched to a gene; V was cut back by 2 bases and J by 5 bases. Here the CDR3 reads CASSLWASGDNEQFF. The CDR3 DNA reads as TGTGCCAGCAGCTTATGGGCTAGCGGAGACAATGAGCAGTTCTTC. Filled out from reference TRBV7-2 and TRBJ2-1, the complete variable domain reads GAGVSQSPSNKVTEKGKDVELRCDPISGHTALYWYRQSLGQGLEFLIYFQGNSAPDKSGLPSDRFSAERTGGSVSTLTIQRTQQEDSAVYLCASSLWASGDNEQFFGPGTRLTVL.

V usage is TRBV14 and J usage is TRBJ2-7; no clear D gene. The germline V and J ends were trimmed by 3 bases and 1 base, with 7 bases remaining between them. CDR3 length: 13 residues. Germline CDR1 SGHDN, CDR2 FVKESK. CDR3 bases: TGTGCCAGCAGCCAGACAAAATCCTACGAGCAGTACTTC. This translates into CASSQTKSYEQYF. The entire variable domain, with the rest obtained from reference TRBV14 and TRBJ2-7, is as follows: EAGVTQFPSHSVIEKGQTVTLRCDPISGHDNLYWYRRVMGKEIKFLLHFVKESKQDESGMPNNRFLAERTGGTYSTLKVQPAELEDSGVYFCASSQTKSYEQYFGPGTRLTVT.

The genes are TRBV20-1 and TRBJ2-7; 9 nucleotides align to TRBD1. The CDR3 is made up of 11 amino acids. V lost 1 base, J lost 13 bases, and 5 bases stayed unmatched. CDR1 is DFQATT, CDR2 SNEGSKA, per germline (reference sequence). CDR3 sequence reads: CSARGRDRVYF. The CDR3 DNA sequence: TGCAGTGCTAGAGGCCGGGACAGGGTATACTTC.

This clone occurred a few times. The chain employs TRBV2 and TRBJ1-4, with D perhaps matching TRBD1 (5 bases). The CDR3 totals 12 residues. Between the trimmed V and J ends, which lost 6 bases and 6 bases, there was a span of 8 bases. Germline V gene data show CDR1 as SNHLY and CDR2 as FYNNEI. The CDR3 DNA follows: TGTGCCAGCAGACAGGAGTATGAAAAACTGTTTTTT. Its protein product is CASRQEYEKLFF.

The J gene is TRBJ2-4, the V gene TRBV30, with unresolved D. The CDR3 contains 13 residues. Trimming removed 1 base at V and 4 bases at J, with 8 bases between. Looked up from germline, CDR1 is GTSNPN and CDR2 is SVGIG (reference sequence). CDR3: CAWSAELKNIQYF. CDR3 nucleotides: TGTGCCTGGAGTGCGGAGTTAAAAAACATTCAGTACTTC.

There are a few counts of this clone. Written as DNA, the CDR3 is TGTGCCAGCAGTGAACAACCGGACAGGGTCCACGAGCAGTACTTC. As protein: CASSEQPDRVHEQYF. The J gene is TRBJ2-7, the V gene TRBV6-1; 8 nucleotides agree with TRBD1. Germline-derived CDR1 and CDR2 are MNHNS and SASEGT. V was clipped by 2 bases and J by 5 bases; unmatched bases: 8. The CDR3 has 15 amino acids.

This chain uses TRBV10-3 with TRBJ1-2; possibly TRBD1 for D (6 bases). V dropped 7 bases and J dropped 4 bases, with 10 bases sitting between them. The CDR3 length is 12 residues. Germline V gene data show CDR1 as ENHRY and CDR2 as SYGVKD. CDR3 loop: CAITGDTYGYTF. The CDR3 DNA is TGTGCCATCACCGGGGACACCTATGGCTACACCTTC.

J is TRBJ2-7 and V is TRBV18; 9 bases map to TRBD1. This CDR3 is 15 amino acids long. CDR1 and CDR2 (germline): KGHSH, LQKENI. The V segment lost 2 bases and the J segment 3 bases; nucleotides outside the gene matches: 5. The CDR3 protein is CASSPRTGEDYEQYF. DNA of the CDR3: TGTGCCAGCTCACCAAGGACAGGGGAGGACTACGAGCAGTACTTC.

This chain joins TRBV30 and TRBJ2-4, with 14 bases aligning to TRBD2. Looked up from germline, CDR1 is GTSNPN and CDR2 is SVGIG (reference sequence). V trimming: 2 bases; J trimming: 10 bases; junction bases outside the gene matches: 10. The CDR3 consists of 16 residues. The CDR3 DNA follows: TGTGCCTGGAGTCTGACTAGCGGGAGGGCTGGGGGGATTCAGTACTTC. This gives the protein CAWSLTSGRAGGIQYF.

This chain uses TRBV6-6 with TRBJ1-1, with D possibly TRBD1 on 6 matching bases. From germline, CDR1 is MNHNY and CDR2 SVGAGI (reference sequence). V dropped 8 bases and J dropped 6 bases, with 10 bases sitting between them. CDR3 length equals 11 residues. This CDR3 reads CASFAGAEAFF. The CDR3 DNA follows: TGTGCCAGCTTTGCAGGGGCTGAAGCTTTCTTT.

This chain connects TRBV10-1 to TRBJ2-7; the match to TRBD1 covers 7 bases. The CDR3 extends over 13 amino acids. Per the germline V gene, CDR1 is WNHNN and CDR2 is SYGVQD (reference sequence). J gave up 0 bases and V 11 bases, and 7 bases lay outside the gene matches. The CDR3 sequence is CAGSGTDSYEQYF. In nucleotides, the CDR3 is TGCGCCGGATCCGGGACAGACTCCTACGAGCAGTACTTC.

As DNA, the CDR3 is TGCGCCAGCAGCCACCCAGCTGGGACAGGGGACACTGAAGCTTTCTTT. Encoded protein: CASSHPAGTGDTEAFF. This rearrangement joins TRBV4-3 to TRBJ1-1; 10 bases agree with TRBD1. From germline, CDR1 is LGHNA and CDR2 YSLEER. This CDR3 region has 16 residues. The V segment lost 3 bases and the J segment 3 bases; nucleotides outside the gene matches: 7.

This clone was counted a single time. This chain uses TRBV10-3 with TRBJ1-5; no definite D call. Germline values: CDR1 ENHRY, CDR2 SYGVKD. This CDR3 contains 16 residues. Trimming stripped 2 bases from V and 0 bases from J, with 11 bases between. CDR3 protein: CAISEAGEYSNQPQHF. CDR3 nucleotide sequence: TGTGCCATCAGTGAGGCGGGAGAATATAGCAATCAGCCCCAGCATTTT.

V and J are TRBV5-1 and TRBJ2-7, with TRBD1 identical over 8 bases. Germline V gives CDR1 SGHRS, CDR2 YFSETQ. The V segment lost 0 bases and the J segment 5 bases; nucleotides outside the gene matches: 4. This CDR3 region has 14 residues. The CDR3 reads CASSLEGTGDEQYF. The CDR3 coding sequence is TGCGCCAGCAGCTTGGAGGGGACAGGCGACGAGCAGTACTTC.

Only a few counts were recorded for this clone. The chain uses TRBV5-1 and TRBJ2-1; 10 positions agree with TRBD1. V gave up 4 bases and J gave up 1 base; unmatched junction bases: 2. Germline CDR1 and CDR2: SGHRS and YFSETQ. This CDR3 has 15 residues. The CDR3 DNA is TGCGCCAGCAGCCTGGGACAGGGGTCCTACAATGAGCAGTTCTTC. The encoded protein is CASSLGQGSYNEQFF.

DNA of the CDR3: TGTGCCAGCAGCTCGAATCTGGGGCTAGCGGGAGATGAGCAGTTCTTC. Protein: CASSSNLGLAGDEQFF. This chain links TRBV27 with TRBJ2-1; TRBD2 agrees at 10 bases. The CDR3 is made up of 16 amino acids. Per the germline V gene, CDR1 is MNHEY and CDR2 is SMNVEV (reference sequence). The V and J ends lost 6 bases and 8 bases, in that order; junction bases with no gene match: 13.

This sequence joins TRBV30 and TRBJ1-1; D remains unclear. The CDR3 sequence is 14 residues long. CDR1 and CDR2 from the germline V gene are GTSNPN and SVGIG (reference sequence). V dropped 1 base and J dropped 1 base, with 10 bases sitting between them. The DNA of the CDR3 is TGTGCCTGGAGTGAGAGGGCAGCGAACACTGAAGCTTTCTTT. Protein sequence: CAWSERAANTEAFF. The full variable domain, completed using reference TRBV30 and TRBJ1-1, is SQTIHQWPATLVQPVGSPLSLECTVEGTSNPNLYWYRQAAGRGLQLLFYSVGIGQISSEVPQNLSASRPQDRQFILSSKKLLLSDSGFYLCAWSERAANTEAFFGQGTRLTVV.

The chain uses TRBV27 and TRBJ2-2; possible D gene TRBD1, 6 bases. CDR1 is MNHEY and CDR2 is SMNVEV in the germline V gene (reference sequence). Trimming removed 2 bases at V and 4 bases at J, with 14 bases between. There are 16 residues in the CDR3. The CDR3 sequence: CASSLRRTATTGELFF. The CDR3 DNA sequence: TGTGCCAGCAGTTTAAGAAGGACAGCTACCACCGGGGAGCTGTTTTTT.

The J gene is TRBJ2-5, the V gene TRBV4-3; D is possibly TRBD2 (5 bases). The CDR3 has 14 residues. Germline V CDR1 and CDR2: LGHNA, YSLEER. The V gene lost 3 bases and the J gene lost 4 bases, with 12 bases spanning the gap. The CDR3 spells CASSHGLGRETQYF. For the CDR3, the DNA is TGCGCCAGCAGCCACGGATTAGGGAGAGAGACCCAGTACTTC.

The rearrangement links TRBV20-1 to TRBJ1-2, with 7 positions matching TRBD1. J lost 8 bases, V lost 5 bases, and 5 bases had no gene match. This CDR3 has 11 amino acids. Germline values: CDR1 DFQATT, CDR2 SNEGSKA (reference sequence). The CDR3 DNA sequence: TGCAGTGCTGAGGGGGCTTGGGGCTACACCTTC. Its protein is CSAEGAWGYTF.

The V call is TRBV18, the J call TRBJ1-2; possible D gene TRBD1, 5 bases. This CDR3 has 13 residues. Germline V gives CDR1 KGHSH, CDR2 LQKENI. V lost 2 bases and J lost 4, with 8 bases in between. CDR3 nucleotides: TGTGCCAGCTCACCAGACAGTGGCTATGGCTACACCTTC. It is translated as CASSPDSGYGYTF.

There are a few counts of this clone. The chain links TRBV5-6 to TRBJ2-2; possibly TRBD1 for D (5 bases). The ends were cut back, 0 bases at V and 5 bases at J, with 11 bases in the middle. The germline V gene has CDR1 SGHDT and CDR2 YYEEEE. The CDR3 spans 15 residues. Here the CDR3 reads CASSLGQGMTGELFF. CDR3 nucleotide sequence: TGTGCCAGCAGCTTGGGCCAGGGTATGACCGGGGAGCTGTTTTTT.

This clone was seen just once. The V gene is TRBV9, the J gene TRBJ1-6, with 7 bases lining up with TRBD1. V lost 4 bases and J lost 8; bases outside the gene matches: 12. CDR3 length: 16 residues. The germline CDR1 and CDR2 sequences are SGDLS and YYNGEE. Here the CDR3 reads CASSQGTATNDSPLHF. In nucleotides, the CDR3 is TGTGCCAGCAGCCAAGGGACAGCTACTAATGATTCACCCCTCCACTTT.

This chain connects TRBV5-1 to TRBJ2-7, with a possible D match to TRBD1 (6 bases). This CDR3 spans 16 amino acids. CDR1 is SGHRS, CDR2 YFSETQ, per germline. The germline V and J ends were trimmed by 4 bases and 0 bases, with 17 bases remaining between them. CDR3: CASSKQGRPASYEQYF. CDR3 nucleotide sequence: TGCGCCAGCAGCAAACAGGGAAGGCCTGCCTCCTACGAGCAGTACTTC.

This chain connects TRBV28 to TRBJ2-1; TRBD2 aligns across 7 bases. Germline values: CDR1 MDHEN, CDR2 SYDVKM. The V gene end was trimmed by 7 bases and the J gene end by 6 bases; junction bases not matched to a gene: 6. The CDR3 totals 13 residues. This CDR3 is CASTRGDLNEQFF. The DNA of the CDR3 is TGTGCCAGCACCCGGGGGGACCTCAATGAGCAGTTCTTC.

This clone turned up a few times. The rearrangement joins TRBV11-3 to TRBJ2-1, with 8 bases that match TRBD2. CDR3 length: 16 residues. V lost 2 bases, J lost 4 bases, and 7 bases stayed unmatched. Per germline, CDR1 SGHNT and CDR2 YENEEA. CDR3 residues: CASSLSRGGTYNEQFF. For the CDR3, the DNA is TGTGCCAGCAGCTTATCCCGGGGGGGAACTTACAATGAGCAGTTCTTC.

This chain connects TRBV23-1 to TRBJ2-1, with a weak D call TRBD1 (5 bases). TRBV23-1 counts as an open reading frame of uncertain function. The CDR3 length is 16 residues. With 2 bases removed from V and 3 bases from J, the gap between germline ends came to 14 bases. This CDR3 is CASSQPIPTGYNEQFF. CDR3 nucleotide sequence: TGCGCCAGCAGTCAACCGATCCCCACAGGCTACAATGAGCAGTTCTTC.

This rearrangement joins TRBV4-3 to TRBJ1-2; no clear D. This CDR3 is built from 16 residues. With 0 bases removed from V and 5 bases from J, the gap between germline ends came to 16 bases. Germline CDR1 LGHNA, CDR2 YSLEER. As DNA, the CDR3 is TGCGCCAGCAGCCAAGATCTAATCGCCCCCTCGTATGGCTACACCTTC. This codes for CASSQDLIAPSYGYTF.

This sequence joins TRBV28 and TRBJ1-5; no definite D call. CDR1 is MDHEN, CDR2 SYDVKM, per germline. The V end lost 4 bases, the J end lost 6 bases, and 7 bases lay between the germline ends. The CDR3 spans 12 residues. CDR3 region: CASSSEGQPQHF. The CDR3 coding sequence is TGTGCCAGCAGTTCCGAGGGTCAGCCCCAGCATTTT.

The CDR3 spells CAWRTSAVPEQYF. The CDR3 nucleotides are TGTGCCTGGAGAACTAGCGCGGTCCCCGAGCAGTACTTC. This chain connects TRBV30 to TRBJ2-7; TRBD2 agrees at 7 bases. CDR3 size: 13 residues. In germline, CDR1 is GTSNPN, CDR2 SVGIG (reference sequence). V shed 3 bases, J shed 6 bases, and the junction held 8 bases outside the gene matches.